Presented here are 22 T cell receptor beta chains from one specimen sequenced in a study of Ad26.COV2.S vaccination and SARS-CoV-2 variants. Data came from immunoSEQ multiplex PCR; TCRdb stores just in-frame clones and leaves some out. Of some 640,000 clones listed, roughly 90% were seen once; the top ten hold over 1.3%. Treatment denoted: 15 to 20 received Ad26.COV2.S at low or high dose, single or two shots; five or six received placebo; per-sample allocation not given. Sampling happened 63 days after the first vaccine or placebo injection. This specimen consisted of peripheral blood, obtained in a trial of Ad26.COV2.S vaccine versus placebo. These receptors came from a person between 18 and 65 years old who received the Ad26.COV2.S COVID-19 vaccine or a placebo.

Details on this clone: Other DNA sequences from this sample encode an identical CDR3 as well. The rearrangement joins TRBV30 to TRBJ1-5; D is unresolved. Germline V gene sequence: CDR1 GTSNPN, CDR2 SVGIG (reference sequence). The CDR3 runs to 14 residues. Deletions cut 1 base from V and 2 bases from J, with 9 bases between. CDR3 loop: CAWSAGQGNQPQHF. CDR3 nucleotide sequence: TGTGCCTGGAGTGCCGGGCAGGGCAATCAGCCCCAGCATTTT.

The chain links TRBV5-5 to TRBJ2-7, with D unclear. The V end lost 0 bases, the J end lost 6 bases, and 7 bases lay between the germline ends. Germline assignment: CDR1 SGHKS and CDR2 YYEKEE (reference sequence). CDR3 size: 12 residues. The CDR3 nucleotides read TGTGCCAGCAGCTTGGTTCCCGGCGAGCAGTACTTC. Protein product: CASSLVPGEQYF.

Details on this clone: The same CDR3 arises from other DNA sequences in this sample as well. V gene TRBV5-1 combines with J gene TRBJ1-5, with 7 bases matching TRBD1. V trimming: 4 bases; J trimming: 5 bases; junction bases outside the gene matches: 3. The CDR3 runs to 13 residues. CDR1 and CDR2 from the germline V gene are SGHRS and YFSETQ. The CDR3 protein is CASSLGQDQPQHF. DNA for the CDR3: TGCGCCAGCAGCCTAGGACAGGATCAGCCCCAGCATTTT. The complete variable domain, with remaining parts taken from reference TRBV5-1 and TRBJ1-5, reads KAGVTQTPRYLIKTRGQQVTLSCSPISGHRSVSWYQQTPGQGLQFLFEYFSETQRNKGNFPGRFSGRQFSNSRSEMNVSTLELGDSALYLCASSLGQDQPQHFGDGTRLSIL.

V is TRBV5-4 and J is TRBJ1-5; D is unclear. CDR1 and CDR2 (germline): SGHNT, YYREEE (reference sequence). The CDR3 loop spans 12 amino acids. V dropped 5 bases and J dropped 5 bases, with 8 bases sitting between them. CDR3 in DNA: TGTGCCAGCAGTGTCGGGGATCAGCCCCAGCATTTT. Residues: CASSVGDQPQHF.

This chain connects TRBV30 to TRBJ1-4; D unclear. Germline-derived CDR1 and CDR2 are GTSNPN and SVGIG (reference sequence). The CDR3 has 15 residues. Trimming cost V 4 bases and J 2 bases, with 14 bases left between them. The CDR3 DNA is TGTGCCTGGACCCCGCGGGCGGGGACTAATGAAAAACTGTTTTTT. This translates into CAWTPRAGTNEKLFF.

The V and J genes are TRBV7-9 and TRBJ2-7; 7 nucleotides match TRBD2. The CDR3 has 16 amino acids. Trimming removed 5 bases from V and 5 bases from J; junction bases left unmatched: 15. Per the germline V gene, CDR1 is SEHNR and CDR2 is FQNEAQ (reference sequence). Here the CDR3 DNA reads TGTGCCAGCAGCCGCGGAATCAGCGGGATGGCCGACGAGCAGTACTTC. The encoded protein is CASSRGISGMADEQYF.

The chain recombines TRBV21-1 with TRBJ2-7. TRBV21-1 is a pseudogene locus. The CDR3 contains 14 residues. The CDR3 region has the DNA TGTGCCAGCAGCAAAGGGCCCTGGGTGAACGAGCAGTACTTC. Protein product: CASSKGPWVNEQYF.

This chain joins TRBV24-1 and TRBJ1-6, with D perhaps TRBD1 (6 bases). CDR3 length: 15 amino acids. CDR1 KGHDR and CDR2 SFDVKD come from the germline V gene. Trimming took 5 bases from V and 7 from J, leaving 14 bases between them. CDR3 in amino acids: CATSARGQINSPLHF. The CDR3 nucleotides read TGTGCCACCAGTGCACGAGGACAGATCAATTCACCCCTCCACTTT.

The J gene is TRBJ2-3, the V gene TRBV12-3 or TRBV12-4; unclear D gene. The CDR3 spans 13 residues. Trimming pared 6 bases from V and 2 bases from J, leaving 9 bases between. The DNA of the CDR3 is TGTGCCAGCAGCTCTGGAACCACAGATACGCAGTATTTT. Protein product: CASSSGTTDTQYF.

A few counts support this clone. The V gene is TRBV9, the J gene TRBJ2-3; TRBD2 matches 7 bases. Germline CDR1 reads SGDLS; CDR2 reads YYNGEE. This CDR3 has 15 amino acids. V gave up 6 bases and J gave up 0 bases; unmatched junction bases: 7. The CDR3 loop reads CASMPSSGSTDTQYF. The CDR3 nucleotides read TGTGCCAGCATGCCGTCTAGCGGTAGCACAGATACGCAGTATTTT.

The V gene is TRBV2, the J gene TRBJ2-3; perhaps TRBD1 as D (6 bases). V was clipped by 7 bases and J by 3 bases, with 14 bases between them. Per the germline V gene, CDR1 is SNHLY and CDR2 is FYNNEI. This CDR3 is 14 amino acids long. The CDR3 region is CASTRAGETDTQYF. Here the CDR3 DNA reads TGTGCCAGCACACGGGCAGGGGAAACAGATACGCAGTATTTT.

This chain joins TRBV19 and TRBJ1-2, with 8 bases aligning to TRBD1. This CDR3 comprises 14 residues. The V gene end was trimmed by 5 bases and the J gene end by 8 bases; junction bases not matched to a gene: 10. The V gene's germline CDR1 is LNHDA and CDR2 SQIVND (reference sequence). The CDR3 sequence: CASSLDRVYGGYTF. CDR3 bases: TGTGCCAGTAGTTTGGACAGGGTCTATGGCGGCTACACCTTC.

The chain has TRBV4-2 and TRBJ2-7, with 7 bases aligning to TRBD1. The CDR3 covers 15 residues. Unmatched junction bases numbered 13, after V lost 2 bases and J lost 9 bases. CDR1 and CDR2 (germline): LGHNA, YNFKEQ. Written as DNA, the CDR3 is TGTGCCAGCAGCCAATCCCCGGGACAGCCGAGAAGGCAGTACTTC. Its translation: CASSQSPGQPRRQYF.

This clone was recorded once. V is TRBV5-1 and J is TRBJ1-6; 9 positions agree with TRBD1. The CDR3 is made up of 16 amino acids. Trimming cost V 3 bases and J 10 bases; bases outside gene matches: 11. Looked up from germline, CDR1 is SGHRS and CDR2 is YFSETQ. CDR3: CASSSGTGNLKSPLHF. DNA of the CDR3: TGCGCCAGCAGCTCCGGGACAGGGAATTTGAAGTCACCCCTCCACTTT.

This chain links TRBV5-5 with TRBJ2-1; D uncertain. This CDR3 comprises 14 residues. CDR1 and CDR2 (germline): SGHKS, YYEKEE (reference sequence). V was shortened by 2 bases and J by 4 bases, with 10 bases between the two germline ends. CDR3 amino acids: CASSFLEGYNEQFF. The CDR3 DNA follows: TGTGCCAGCAGCTTTTTAGAAGGATACAATGAGCAGTTCTTC. Full variable domain (rest looked up from reference TRBV5-5 and TRBJ2-1): DAGVTQSPTHLIKTRGQQVTLRCSPISGHKSVSWYQQVLGQGPQFIFQYYEKEERGRGNFPDRFSARQFPNYSSELNVNALLLGDSALYLCASSFLEGYNEQFFGPGTRLTVL.

V is TRBV7-9 and J is TRBJ1-1, with a weak D call TRBD1 (5 bases). V was shortened by 5 bases and J by 11 bases, with 15 bases between the two germline ends. Germline V lookup: CDR1 SEHNR, CDR2 FQNEAQ (reference sequence). The CDR3 spans 12 residues. The CDR3 nucleotides are TGTGCCAGCAGCCTGTGGGGCAGGAGGGCTTTCTTT. Translation: CASSLWGRRAFF.

The chain employs TRBV30 and TRBJ2-3; possibly TRBD1 for D (5 bases). V was trimmed by 1 base and J by 1 base, leaving 12 bases between them. This CDR3 region has 15 residues. CDR1 and CDR2 from the germline V gene are GTSNPN and SVGIG (reference sequence). CDR3 nucleotides: TGTGCCTGGAGTGGACAGTCCCGCGGCACAGATACGCAGTATTTT. Translated: CAWSGQSRGTDTQYF.

This chain uses TRBV7-9 with TRBJ2-2; 9 nucleotides match TRBD1. J lost 1 base, V lost 2 bases, and 8 bases had no gene match. The CDR3 is 18 amino acids. Germline CDR1 reads SEHNR; CDR2 reads FQNEAQ (reference sequence). The CDR3: CASSLLRGQGRNTGELFF. For the CDR3, the DNA is TGTGCCAGCAGCTTATTACGAGGACAGGGGAGGAACACCGGGGAGCTGTTTTTT. Together with reference TRBV7-9 and TRBJ2-2, the CDR3 gives the full variable domain: DTGVSQNPRHKITKRGQNVTFRCDPISEHNRLYWYRQTLGQGPEFLTYFQNEAQLEKSRLLSDRFSAERPKGSFSTLEIQRTEQGDSAMYLCASSLLRGQGRNTGELFFGEGSRLTVL.

The chain combines TRBV7-2 with TRBJ2-1; TRBD2 aligns across 8 bases. The germline V gene encodes CDR1 SGHTA and CDR2 FQGNSA. This CDR3 region has 18 residues. V lost 4 bases and J lost 0; bases outside the gene matches: 11. Written as DNA, the CDR3 is TGTGCCAGCAGCTCGTGGGGGGTAGCGGGGCCCTCCTACAATGAGCAGTTCTTC. Translation: CASSSWGVAGPSYNEQFF.

The chain recombines TRBV5-1 with TRBJ2-6, with 7 bases aligning to TRBD1. With V trimmed by 5 bases and J by 0 bases, 8 bases remained unmatched. Germline assignment: CDR1 SGHRS and CDR2 YFSETQ. The CDR3 is made up of 17 amino acids. CDR3 protein: CASRTGTELSGANVLTF. The CDR3 nucleotides read TGCGCCAGCAGGACCGGGACAGAACTCTCTGGGGCCAACGTCCTGACTTTC.

This chain uses TRBV5-4 with TRBJ2-7, with 8 bases lining up with TRBD2. The V and J ends lost 4 bases and 3 bases, in that order; junction bases with no gene match: 9. The CDR3 contains 15 residues. Germline V gene sequence: CDR1 SGHNT, CDR2 YYREEE (reference sequence). The chain's CDR3 is CASSPRPGGGYEQYF. The CDR3 DNA follows: TGTGCCAGCAGCCCCCGTCCGGGAGGGGGCTACGAGCAGTACTTC. The full variable domain, completed using reference TRBV5-4 and TRBJ2-7, is ETGVTQSPTHLIKTRGQQVTLRCSSQSGHNTVSWYQQALGQGPQFIFQYYREEENGRGNFPPRFSGLQFPNYSSELNVNALELDDSALYLCASSPRPGGGYEQYFGPGTRLTVT.

This chain connects TRBV30 to TRBJ1-5, with 11 positions matching TRBD1. J lost 5 bases, V lost 1 base, and 4 bases had no gene match. The CDR3 contains 15 residues. Germline values: CDR1 GTSNPN, CDR2 SVGIG (reference sequence). CDR3 sequence: CAWSADRGQDQPQHF. CDR3 in DNA: TGTGCCTGGAGTGCGGACAGGGGGCAAGATCAGCCCCAGCATTTT. Full variable domain (remainder filled in from reference TRBV30 and TRBJ1-5): SQTIHQWPATLVQPVGSPLSLECTVEGTSNPNLYWYRQAAGRGLQLLFYSVGIGQISSEVPQNLSASRPQDRQFILSSKKLLLSDSGFYLCAWSADRGQDQPQHFGDGTRLSIL.